This T cell receptor (beta chain) was recovered during a study of blood T cell repertoires in COVID-19 (dated by TCRdb to 2018 to 2021). Concerning the study at large: Samples from collaborators originated in the United States, Italy and Spain and spanned both the acute and convalescent phases of COVID-19. Where HLA class I and class II types were available, the types were taken from metadata supplied by the sample provider, not from assay-based typing. The repertoires were released in a freely available public database intended as a resource for research on the immune response to SARS-CoV-2. The material from the prospective study consisted of cDNA or gDNA derived from T cells, B-cell-depleted T cells, or PBMCs. The dataset comprised deeply sampled blood TCRbeta repertoires from subjects exposed to, actively infected with, or recovered from COVID-19. Sample metadata almost always included a de-identified subject ID, COVID-19 status, age in years and sex. Samples were obtained from the ongoing ImmuneRACE study (first 160 participants) and from 950 to 1,500 subjects provided by 6 global collaborators. The paper as a whole reports these results and caveats: The quantity of clinical and demographic metadata differed by source and by participant and was supplied without curation.

V loses 4 bases at its end and J loses 2 bases; junction bases beyond the gene matches: 11. As encoded in the germline V gene, CDR1 is SGHDT while CDR2 is YYEEEE. The cysteine opens and the phenylalanine closes a CDR3 of 16 amino acids. Only the CDR3 part of the read is kept: 48 bases, read in frame from the first base. TCRbeta CDR3 regions were amplified from genomic DNA using the immunoSEQ Assay, a bias-controlled multiplex PCR. In the paper's pipeline: The number of nucleated cells in each sample was estimated by amplification of reference gene primers within the assay. To quantify the absolute abundance of each unique TCRbeta CDR3 rearrangement, sequence reads were collapsed and filtered. For each sample, productive Simpson clonality was calculated by taking the square root of Simpson's diversity index across productive rearrangements. What TCRdb holds here is the immuneACCESS table cut down to in-frame rearrangements. Part of the clones is not present; checked against another copy, under half of the missing clones reflect an unresolved V gene, and the others are unexplained. V and J calls and clone size are copied from that table; D and trimming were computed from the DNA. The sample data list more than 95,000 clones, and about 84% of these were observed just once. The ten largest clones take up roughly 5.4% of the sample.

Each collaborating institution followed its own protocols to collect whole blood in K2EDTA tubes. For TCRbeta analysis, collaborator samples were shipped as frozen whole blood, as isolated PBMCs, or as DNA extracted from either sample type. As concerns this clone: The specificity of this receptor is unknown. No base quality information exists; no much larger clone differs at one position.

The chain was built from TRBV5-6 and TRBJ2-5; 7 bases in the middle match TRBD1. Source material: peripheral blood. This TCR was recovered from a human donor in a cohort sampled during active COVID-19. At the DNA level, the sequence is TGTGCCAGCAGCACCCGGGACAGACTATTACAAGAGACCCAGTACTTC. Its coded protein is CASSTRDRLLQETQYF.